The 12 T cell receptor beta chains presented below share a single source sample, sequenced in a study of blood T cell repertoires in COVID-19. Repertoires were generated with immunoSEQ multiplex PCR, while TCRdb's copy carries only in-frame clones and drops some. The data show 75,000 to 85,000 clones, with 80% to 90% seen just once and about 10% held by the top ten. The specimen sequenced was peripheral blood. The receptors originated from a man aged 55 to 70 with COVID-19, enrolled during active disease.

The chain joins TRBV19 to TRBJ2-1, with D perhaps TRBD2 (6 bases). The CDR3 loop spans 14 amino acids. Germline loops: CDR1 LNHDA, CDR2 SQIVND (reference sequence). V gave up 5 bases and J gave up 5 bases, with 13 bases separating them. The CDR3 region is CASSFQRADNEQFF. CDR3 nucleotide sequence: TGTGCCAGTAGTTTCCAGCGGGCGGACAATGAGCAGTTCTTC.

V and J are TRBV4-1 and TRBJ2-3; 9 bases match TRBD2. Germline CDR1 reads MGHRA; CDR2 reads YSYEKL. V gave up 5 bases and J gave up 4 bases; unmatched junction bases: 7. CDR3 length: 15 amino acids. The DNA for the CDR3 is TGCGCCAGCAGCGCGATAGCGGGAGCGGCAGATACGCAGTATTTT. Translation: CASSAIAGAADTQYF.

The rearrangement uses TRBV28 and TRBJ2-7; tentatively, D is TRBD2 (5 bases). The CDR3 loop spans 15 amino acids. The germline CDR1 and CDR2 sequences are MDHEN and SYDVKM. Trimming took 3 bases from V and 7 from J, leaving 19 bases between them. DNA of the CDR3: TGTGCCAGCAGTTTGGATCCGGACCGGTCGGGAGAGCAGTACTTC. Amino acids: CASSLDPDRSGEQYF.

This sequence joins TRBV20-1 and TRBJ2-1; D possibly corresponds to TRBD2 (6 bases). This CDR3 spans 14 amino acids. Looked up from germline, CDR1 is DFQATT and CDR2 is SNEGSKA (reference sequence). The ends were cut back, 3 bases at V and 0 bases at J, with 9 bases in the middle. The CDR3 here is CSASGGVSYNEQFF. As DNA, the CDR3 is TGCAGTGCTAGTGGCGGGGTCTCCTACAATGAGCAGTTCTTC.

V and J are TRBV5-1 and TRBJ2-1; 10 nucleotides line up with TRBD2. J lost 4 bases, V lost 0 bases, and 1 base had no gene match. The CDR3 is made up of 15 amino acids. Germline CDR1 is SGHRS and CDR2 is YFSETQ. In DNA, the CDR3 is TGCGCCAGCAGCTTGGTAGCGGGGGGTTACAATGAGCAGTTCTTC. It specifies CASSLVAGGYNEQFF.

The chain is built from TRBV6-5 and TRBJ2-5, with 10 bases that match TRBD2. CDR3 length: 15 amino acids. Germline CDR1 and CDR2: MNHEY and SVGAGI. The V gene end was trimmed by 9 bases and the J gene end by 2 bases; junction bases not matched to a gene: 9. CDR3 amino acids: CASRRTSGDQETQYF. The CDR3 nucleotides are TGTGCCAGTAGAAGAACTAGCGGGGATCAAGAGACCCAGTACTTC.

The chain has TRBV7-9 and TRBJ1-1; tentative D call: TRBD1 (5 bases). V dropped 6 bases and J dropped 4 bases, with 12 bases sitting between them. Germline V gene sequence: CDR1 SEHNR, CDR2 FQNEAQ (reference sequence). This CDR3 spans 13 amino acids. DNA of the CDR3: TGTGCCAGCAGACCAGGGTTGGCCACTGAAGCTTTCTTT. Its translation: CASRPGLATEAFF. Together with reference TRBV7-9 and TRBJ1-1, the CDR3 gives the full variable domain: DTGVSQNPRHKITKRGQNVTFRCDPISEHNRLYWYRQTLGQGPEFLTYFQNEAQLEKSRLLSDRFSAERPKGSFSTLEIQRTEQGDSAMYLCASRPGLATEAFFGQGTRLTVV.

This clone appeared once. In nucleotides, the CDR3 is TGTGCCAGCAGCTTTCCAGCGGGCCAGACCCAGTACTTC. Its protein is CASSFPAGQTQYF. The genes are TRBV5-6 and TRBJ2-5, with a weak D call TRBD2 (6 bases). Trimming took off 2 bases at V and 6 bases at J, with 11 bases between the two ends. The CDR3 sequence is 13 residues long. Per germline, CDR1 SGHDT and CDR2 YYEEEE.

This sequence joins TRBV6-5 and TRBJ1-6, with D hard to call. The CDR3 has 14 residues. V shed 6 bases and J shed 8 bases, with 14 bases lying between them. The germline V gene encodes CDR1 MNHEY and CDR2 SVGAGI. The CDR3 nucleotides read TGTGCCAGCAGCCTAGGACTAGGAGATTCACCCCTCCACTTT. It specifies CASSLGLGDSPLHF.

This clone has just one count. The rearrangement links TRBV6-5 to TRBJ2-7; tentative D call: TRBD2 (5 bases). The CDR3 contains 12 residues. The germline V and J ends were trimmed by 5 bases and 3 bases, with 8 bases remaining between them. CDR1 and CDR2 (germline): MNHEY, SVGAGI. CDR3 nucleotide sequence: TGTGCCAGCAGTCTGGGGAGCTACGAGCAGTACTTC. As protein: CASSLGSYEQYF.

This chain uses TRBV3-1 (or the pseudogene TRBV3-2) with TRBJ1-2, with a possible D match to TRBD1 (5 bases). In germline, CDR1 is LGHDT, CDR2 YNNKEL (reference sequence). The CDR3 sequence is 15 residues long. Trimming took 1 base from V and 3 from J, leaving 12 bases between them. CDR3 sequence: CASSQVWGGHYGYTF. CDR3 nucleotides: TGTGCCAGCAGCCAAGTCTGGGGCGGACACTATGGCTACACCTTC.

This clone was detected once. The chain joins TRBV10-2 to TRBJ2-1, with 9 bases aligning to TRBD2. Germline-derived CDR1 and CDR2 are WSHSY and SAAADI. Losses at the gene ends were 8 bases for V and 6 bases for J; bases not matched to a gene: 14. The CDR3 has 16 residues. The CDR3 DNA follows: TGCGCCAGCTGTCATGCGGGGGGGCCAGGGGGCAATGAGCAGTTCTTC. It is translated as CASCHAGGPGGNEQFF.